Listed here are 7 T cell receptor beta chains from one sample, sequenced in a study of patients and donors after allogeneic stem cell transplantation. TCRdb used MiXCR to reprocess the RT-PCR reads, holding one entry per CDR3 protein. The table has approximately 150,000 distinct CDR3 sequences, 37% seen once. Specimen: blood, either unsorted or a sorted T cell fraction (not recorded which). The receptor set was obtained from a human donor who was either an allogeneic HSCT recipient or a stem cell or donor lymphocyte infusion donor (not recorded which). It is not recorded whose cells these are; they may come from a transplant donor.

The chain carries TRBV20-1 and TRBJ1-3, with a tentative D call TRBD1 (6 bases). The germline V gene encodes CDR1 DFQATT and CDR2 SNEGSKA (reference sequence). The CDR3 consists of 15 residues. Trimming removed 3 bases from V and 4 bases from J, with 16 bases in between. The CDR3, as DNA: TGCAGTGCTAGCCCCCTCCGGGGGGGCGGAAACACCATATATTTT. Translating it yields CSASPLRGGGNTIYF.

This clonotype showed up just a few times. The chain carries TRBV20-1 and TRBJ1-2; D possibly corresponds to TRBD1 (5 bases). Germline lookup yields CDR1 DFQATT and CDR2 SNEGSKA (reference sequence). Trimming pared 1 base from V and 1 base from J, leaving 16 bases between. The CDR3 consists of 16 residues. The CDR3 region is CSARGSPGTYNYGYTF. The CDR3 coding sequence is TGCAGTGCTAGAGGTTCCCCTGGGACTTATAACTATGGCTACACCTTC.

This clonotype was picked up a small number of times. The chain is built from TRBV2 and TRBJ1-5; TRBD1 is a possible D gene (5 bases). This CDR3 spans 11 amino acids. Looked up from germline, CDR1 is SNHLY and CDR2 is FYNNEI. CDR3 sequence (DNA): TGTGCGGTAGGGGTCAATCAGCCCCAGCATTTT. This codes for CAVGVNQPQHF.

This clonotype was seen more than once but under ten times. The chain has TRBV10-3 and TRBJ2-1, with D unresolved. V dropped 7 bases and J dropped 7 bases, with 14 bases sitting between them. This CDR3 has 13 residues. Germline lookup yields CDR1 ENHRY and CDR2 SYGVKD. The CDR3 DNA reads as TGTGCCATCACTCAGGACGTAGGGAATGAGCAGTTCTTC. Translation gives CAITQDVGNEQFF.

This clonotype was recorded a few times. Germline is not matched at one junction end, which may reflect a read error. This chain connects TRBV11-2 to TRBJ1-1; unclear D gene. This CDR3 spans 9 amino acids. The germline CDR1 and CDR2 sequences are SGHAT and FQNNGV. The CDR3 protein is CASSRSATF. The CDR3 region has the DNA TGTGCCAGTAGTCGGTCGGCCACCTTT.

As concerns this clonotype: One junction end does not reproduce the germline sequence, and a read error may be involved. This chain joins TRBV29-1 and TRBJ1-1; TRBD1 matches at 7 bases. This CDR3 has 13 amino acids. Looked up from germline, CDR1 is SQVTM and CDR2 is ANQGSEA. CDR3 DNA: TGCAGCGTGGAAGAGGGGGCGGGCACTGAAGCTTTCTTT. Its translation is CSVEEGAGTEAFF.

The chain is built from TRBV6-2 or TRBV6-3 and TRBJ2-7; D perhaps matches TRBD1 (5 bases). V gave up 2 bases and J gave up 3 bases, with 5 bases separating them. The CDR3 has 12 residues. In germline, CDR1 is MNHEY, CDR2 SVGEGT. CDR3 residues: CASSYDSYEQYF. Here the CDR3 DNA reads TGTGCCAGCAGTTACGACAGCTACGAGCAGTACTTC.